This TCR beta chain was documented in a study of blood T cell repertoires in COVID-19. Study background: The United States, Italy and Spain supplied acute and convalescent COVID-19 samples. Sources were T cells, B-cell-depleted T cells, or PBMCs; the material itself was cDNA or gDNA.

Measured with immunoSEQ multiplex PCR; TCRdb has only the in-frame clones, and not every one. The sample lists 300,000 to 350,000 clones, 89% occurring once. The germline V gene has CDR1 LGHDT and CDR2 YNNKEL (reference sequence). Trimming at V came to 7 bases and at J to 3 bases, leaving 8 bases not matched to a gene. This CDR3 is 15 amino acids long. This chain connects TRBV3-1 (or the pseudogene TRBV3-2) to TRBJ1-3; 8 bases map to TRBD1. This receptor was obtained from a woman aged 55-75 years with COVID-19, enrolled during active disease. Specimen: peripheral blood. This chain's CDR3 is CASNSQGGGGNTIYF. The CDR3 DNA reads as TGTGCCAGCAACTCACAGGGGGGAGGTGGAAACACCATATATTTT.